The 23 T cell receptor beta chains reported below all come from one sample, sequenced in a study of immune characterization of retroperitoneal liposarcoma (dated by TCRdb to about 2019). Library method: PCR. The reads were generated on a NextSeq 500. TCRdb applied fastp at Q25 and MiXCR to the public reads, then kept only in-frame beta chains. Entries are consolidated by CDR3 protein sequence, retaining the most common genes and DNA. The sample table records about 10,000 distinct CDR3 sequences; over 35% of these occur just once. The top ten clones comprise about a tenth of the sample. Sequenced input: tumor tissue. These TCRs come from a female donor with retroperitoneal liposarcoma.

This clonotype is medium-sized within its sample. The chain employs TRBV7-2 and TRBJ2-5; TRBD2 agrees at 8 bases. This CDR3 spans 15 amino acids. V shed 1 base, J shed 11 bases, and the junction held 12 bases outside the gene matches. From germline, CDR1 is SGHTA and CDR2 FQGNSA. The CDR3 sequence is CASSLGREVYNEQYF. The CDR3 region has the DNA TGTGCCAGCAGCTTAGGGCGGGAGGTATACAATGAGCAGTACTTC. Filled out from reference TRBV7-2 and TRBJ2-5, the complete variable domain reads GAGVSQSPSNKVTEKGKDVELRCDPISGHTALYWYRQSLGQGLEFLIYFQGNSAPDKSGLPSDRFSAERTGGSVSTLTIQRTQQEDSAVYLCASSLGREVYNEQYFGPGTRLLVL.

The rearrangement joins TRBV6-1 to TRBJ2-1; D unresolved. The tail of the sequence fits TRBJ2-7 better, so the J call may be wrong. Germline V gene lookup returns CDR1 MNHNS and CDR2 SASEGT. The CDR3 sequence is 11 residues long. The CDR3 is CASSSHNEQYF. CDR3 coding DNA: TGTGCCAGCAGTTCACACAATGAGCAGTACTTC.

The rearrangement uses TRBV27 and TRBJ2-1, with TRBD2 identical over 13 bases. The J call is doubtful: the DNA matches TRBJ2-7 better. The CDR3 has 15 residues. The V gene's germline CDR1 is MNHEY and CDR2 SMNVEV (reference sequence). The CDR3 region has the DNA TGTGCCAGCAGTCGGCGACTAGCGGGAGGAGACGAGCAGTACTTC. It is translated as CASSRRLAGGDEQYF.

Ten or more counts support this clonotype. V and J are TRBV27 and TRBJ2-1; a weak D match, TRBD1 (5 bases). The CDR3 is made up of 15 amino acids. Trimming stripped 4 bases from V and 3 bases from J, with 13 bases between. Germline V gene lookup returns CDR1 MNHEY and CDR2 SMNVEV (reference sequence). The CDR3 here is CASSSIDRFYNEQFF. The CDR3 DNA reads as TGTGCCAGCAGTTCTATCGACAGATTCTACAATGAGCAGTTCTTC.

This clonotype is labeled large. The gene calls are TRBV7-2 and TRBJ2-1; 7 nucleotides align to TRBD2. The DNA end favors TRBJ2-7, so the J call may be wrong. The length of the CDR3 is 14 residues. The germline gives CDR1 SGHTA, CDR2 FQGNSA. In nucleotides, the CDR3 is TGTGCCAGCAGCTTAGATCCTAGCGGCTACGAGCAGTACTTC. Its protein product is CASSLDPSGYEQYF.

The J gene is TRBJ2-1, the V gene TRBV6-1; D is unresolved. Trimming removed 3 bases at V and 2 bases at J, with 5 bases between. There are 13 residues in the CDR3. Germline V gives CDR1 MNHNS, CDR2 SASEGT. The CDR3 region is CASSETPYNEQFF. CDR3 in DNA: TGTGCCAGCAGTGAGACACCCTACAATGAGCAGTTCTTC.

The rearrangement uses TRBV7-2 and TRBJ2-5; the match to TRBD2 covers 10 bases. The J call is uncertain, as TRBJ2-1 better fits the DNA end. There are 16 residues in the CDR3. CDR1 and CDR2 from the germline V gene are SGHTA and FQGNSA. Here the CDR3 reads CASSDVAGGTPYEQFF. CDR3 DNA: TGTGCCAGCAGCGACGTAGCGGGAGGAACCCCCTACGAGCAGTTCTTC.

The chain has TRBV6-1 and TRBJ2-5; TRBD2 matches at 8 bases. The germline CDR1 and CDR2 sequences are MNHNS and SASEGT. There are 15 residues in the CDR3. V lost 2 bases and J lost 11; bases outside the gene matches: 13. CDR3: CASSEFVGRGNEQYF. DNA for the CDR3: TGTGCCAGCAGTGAATTTGTCGGGAGGGGAAATGAGCAGTACTTC.

The V call is TRBV27, the J call TRBJ2-1, with TRBD2 identical over 10 bases. Germline V gives CDR1 MNHEY, CDR2 SMNVEV (reference sequence). The J segment lost 7 bases and the V segment lost 5 bases, leaving 8 bases of the junction unmatched. This CDR3 comprises 15 residues. CDR3 sequence reads: CASSQTSGALNEQFF. The CDR3 bases are TGTGCCAGCAGTCAAACTAGCGGGGCTTTAAATGAGCAGTTCTTC.

This clonotype is classed as medium-sized. The genes are TRBV6-1 and TRBJ2-1; 8 bases are a match to TRBD1. The end of the DNA fits TRBJ2-7 better, so the J call may be wrong. The length of the CDR3 is 14 residues. Germline values: CDR1 MNHNS, CDR2 SASEGT. CDR3 protein: CASSSYRGTYEQYF. In DNA, the CDR3 is TGTGCCAGCAGTTCATACAGGGGGACCTACGAGCAGTACTTC.

This rearrangement joins TRBV6-1 to TRBJ2-3; TRBD2 matches at 9 bases. The CDR3 is made up of 16 amino acids. With 3 bases clipped from V and 3 bases from J, the junction kept 7 bases outside the gene matches. Germline values: CDR1 MNHNS, CDR2 SASEGT. The CDR3 protein is CASSEVAGGGTDTQYF. Here the CDR3 DNA reads TGTGCCAGCAGTGAGGTCGCGGGGGGGGGGACAGATACGCAGTATTTT.

The genes are TRBV6-1 and TRBJ2-1, with D uncertain. The closer fit of TRBJ2-7 to the DNA end suggests the J call may be wrong. Germline V gene sequence: CDR1 MNHNS, CDR2 SASEGT. CDR3 length: 16 residues. The CDR3: CASSEAPAGFGGEQYF. CDR3 in DNA: TGTGCCAGCAGTGAAGCCCCCGCCGGGTTTGGTGGCGAGCAGTACTTC.

This sequence joins TRBV25-1 and TRBJ2-2, with a tentative D call TRBD2 (6 bases). V lost 7 bases to trimming and J lost 3 bases, with 12 bases between them. This CDR3 region has 14 residues. Germline assignment: CDR1 MGHDK and CDR2 SYGVNS. The CDR3 sequence is CASTRAGHTGELFF. The CDR3 coding sequence is TGTGCCAGCACTAGAGCGGGTCACACCGGGGAGCTGTTTTTT.

V is TRBV6-1 and J is TRBJ2-5; D is uncertain. The DNA end is more similar to TRBJ2-7, so the J call may be wrong. This CDR3 is 14 amino acids long. Germline V gene sequence: CDR1 MNHNS, CDR2 SASEGT. The CDR3 reads CASSKYGPDYEQYF. The CDR3 coding sequence is TGTGCCAGCAGCAAGTACGGGCCGGACTACGAGCAGTACTTC.

This clonotype was detected ten times or more. The rearrangement uses TRBV7-2 and TRBJ2-2; 9 bases align to TRBD2. V shed 3 bases and J 1 base; nucleotides not matched to a gene: 6. This CDR3 spans 17 amino acids. Germline V CDR1 and CDR2: SGHTA, FQGNSA. The CDR3 DNA reads TGTGCCAGCAGCTTGGCGCTAGCGGGACTGAACACCGGGGAGCTGTTTTTT. It yields the protein CASSLALAGLNTGELFF.

At least ten counts were recorded for this clonotype. This chain connects TRBV12-3 or TRBV12-4 to TRBJ1-6; D gene uncertain. The length of the CDR3 is 13 residues. V shed 5 bases and J shed 10 bases, with 12 bases lying between them. In DNA, the CDR3 is TGTGCCAGCAGTCCTGGAGAGGAATCACCCCTCCACTTT. Protein: CASSPGEESPLHF.

This clonotype is judged medium-sized. The chain uses TRBV12-3 or TRBV12-4 and TRBJ2-1; unclear D gene. The DNA end favors TRBJ2-7, so the J call may be wrong. This CDR3 contains 11 residues. CDR3 coding DNA: TGTGCCAGCAGTTTCCACTACGAGCAGTACTTC. It is translated as CASSFHYEQYF.

The genes are TRBV6-2 or TRBV6-3 and TRBJ1-1, with D tentatively TRBD1 (5 bases). V lost 11 bases and J lost 3, with 16 bases in between. The CDR3 length is 13 residues. Germline assignment: CDR1 MNHEY and CDR2 SVGEGT. CDR3: CAANRLLDTEAFF. The CDR3, as DNA: TGTGCCGCCAACAGGCTATTGGACACTGAAGCTTTCTTT.

This chain joins TRBV25-1 and TRBJ2-1; D gene unclear. Germline CDR1 reads MGHDK; CDR2 reads SYGVNS. The germline V and J ends were trimmed by 2 bases and 1 base, with 12 bases remaining between them. CDR3 size: 16 residues. CDR3 DNA: TGTGCCAGCAGTGAAGTAGGGTTGGGGTCCTACAATGAGCAGTTCTTC. This translates into CASSEVGLGSYNEQFF.

The J gene is TRBJ2-2, the V gene TRBV10-1; tentative D call: TRBD1 (5 bases). CDR1 WNHNN and CDR2 SYGVQD come from the germline V gene (reference sequence). The CDR3 sequence is 15 residues long. V was shortened by 2 bases and J by 5 bases, with 12 bases between the two germline ends. CDR3 region: CASSERRAPTGELFF. As DNA, the CDR3 is TGCGCCAGCAGTGAGCGCAGGGCTCCGACCGGGGAGCTGTTTTTT.

This clonotype appeared a few times. This chain uses TRBV7-6 with TRBJ2-3; unclear D gene. With 6 bases removed from V and 0 bases from J, the gap between germline ends came to 16 bases. Germline CDR1 is SGHVS and CDR2 is FNYEAQ. The CDR3 has 16 residues. The CDR3 region is CASSHRPPTSTDTQYF. CDR3 DNA: TGTGCCAGCAGTCACCGACCGCCAACCAGCACAGATACGCAGTATTTT.

The CDR3 loop reads CASSFLDEQFF. In DNA, the CDR3 is TGTGCCAGCAGTTTCCTTGATGAGCAGTTCTTC. J is TRBJ2-1 and V is TRBV27; D remains ambiguous. V lost 3 bases to trimming and J lost 8 bases, with 5 bases between them. This CDR3 comprises 11 residues. Germline V gene lookup returns CDR1 MNHEY and CDR2 SMNVEV (reference sequence).

The chain uses TRBV12-5 and TRBJ2-5; 9 bases align to TRBD1. The V segment lost 6 bases and the J segment 4 bases; nucleotides outside the gene matches: 12. The CDR3 length is 16 residues. The V gene's germline CDR1 is LGHNT and CDR2 FRNRAP. The CDR3 coding sequence is TGTGCTAGTGGGCCCGGGACAGGGACAATCAGAGAGACCCAGTACTTC. Residues: CASGPGTGTIRETQYF. The variable domain in full, with the rest retrieved from reference TRBV12-5 and TRBJ2-5, is DARVTQTPRHKVTEMGQEVTMRCQPILGHNTVFWYRQTMMQGLELLAYFRNRAPLDDSGMPKDRFSAEMPDATLATLKIQPSEPRDSAVYFCASGPGTGTIRETQYFGPGTRLLVL.